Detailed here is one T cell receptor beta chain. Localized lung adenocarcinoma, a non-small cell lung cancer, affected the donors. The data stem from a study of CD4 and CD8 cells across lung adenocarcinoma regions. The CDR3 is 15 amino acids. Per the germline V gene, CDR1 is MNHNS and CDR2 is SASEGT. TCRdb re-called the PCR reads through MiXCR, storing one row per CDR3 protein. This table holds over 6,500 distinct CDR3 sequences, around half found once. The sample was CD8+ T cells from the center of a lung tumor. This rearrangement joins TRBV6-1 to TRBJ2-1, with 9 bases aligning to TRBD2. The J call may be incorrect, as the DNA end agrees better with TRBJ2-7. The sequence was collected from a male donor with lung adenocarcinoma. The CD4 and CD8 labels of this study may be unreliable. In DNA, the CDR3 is TGTGCCAGCAGGCCCGTAGCGGGGGCCTCCTACGAGCAGTACTTC. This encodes CASRPVAGASYEQYF.